The present TCR beta chain was sequenced within a study of T cell repertoires in cytomegalovirus infection. General observations from the study: In two of eight donors, the top clonotype was HLA-C-restricted CMV-specific. Of the TCR beta families, the public ones yielded a cumulative frequency that identified carriers of CMV plus the relevant HLA.

Trimming stripped 1 base from V and 2 bases from J, with 12 bases between. This CDR3 contains 16 residues. CDR1 is SGHVS and CDR2 is FQNEAQ in the germline V gene. At least ten counts were recorded for this clonotype. What it binds is unknown. TCRdb re-derived calls from the reads in MiXCR, one entry per CDR3 protein. In the table there are approximately 550,000 distinct CDR3 sequences, approximately 15% of which are singletons. Sequenced sample: CD8+ T cells from PBMCs. This rearrangement joins TRBV7-8 to TRBJ1-5, with TRBD1 as a possible D gene (5 bases). The clonotype comes from a human donor in good health (CMV status not recorded). Some clones in this sample may be carry-over from other donors' samples. The CDR3: CASSLGVSTGNQPQHF. Written as DNA, the CDR3 is TGTGCCAGCAGCTTAGGAGTGTCGACAGGCAATCAGCCCCAGCATTTT.